The rows below give T cell receptor beta chains drawn from one sample of a study of beta chain features in type 1 diabetes. Using immunoSEQ multiplex PCR, the repertoire was profiled, and TCRdb retains in-frame clones only, with some absent. This table holds under 300,000 clones, about 15% found once. Source material: naive CD4+ T cells from blood. The receptors were sampled from a young man with type 1 diabetes. Both conserved end residues are part of each CDR3. The order of the fields is D gene, clone size, V gene, J gene, CDR3 DNA, CDR3 protein. D genes are given only for firm matches. Expanded clones are given a class, and other clones once, few, many or no size at all.

d_call: TRBD2; clone_size: .; v_call: TRBV10-2; j_call: TRBJ2-7; cdr3_nt: TGCGCCAGCAGACTTACTAGCGGGGAGTACGAGCAGTACTTC; cdr3_aa: CASRLTSGEYEQYF
d_call: .; clone_size: .; v_call: TRBV6-5; j_call: TRBJ1-2; cdr3_nt: TGTGCCAGCTCCGCCCGGAACTATGGCTACACCTTC; cdr3_aa: CASSARNYGYTF
d_call: .; clone_size: .; v_call: TRBV6-5; j_call: TRBJ1-2; cdr3_nt: TGTGCCAGCAGTTACGAGGCGGGGAGTCGGGCTGGTGGCTACACCTTC; cdr3_aa: CASSYEAGSRAGGYTF
d_call: .; clone_size: few; v_call: TRBV7-7; j_call: TRBJ2-6; cdr3_nt: TGTGCTAGCAGCTTAGGCCCAGGGCCCGGGGCCAACGTCCTGACTTTC; cdr3_aa: CASSLGPGPGANVLTF
d_call: .; clone_size: few; v_call: TRBV28; j_call: TRBJ1-4; cdr3_nt: TGTGCCAGCAGTAAACAGGTGGTGAAGGAAAAACTGTTTTTT; cdr3_aa: CASSKQVVKEKLFF
d_call: .; clone_size: .; v_call: TRBV4-1; j_call: TRBJ2-5; cdr3_nt: TGCGCCAGCAGCCTATCCCCTAGCCGAACCCTTCAAGAGACCCAGTACTTC; cdr3_aa: CASSLSPSRTLQETQYF
d_call: .; clone_size: .; v_call: TRBV19; j_call: TRBJ2-5; cdr3_nt: TGTGCCAGTAGTACGTCCCCAGGGGTCCTCCAGTACTTC; cdr3_aa: CASSTSPGVLQYF
d_call: .; clone_size: few; v_call: TRBV29-1; j_call: TRBJ1-2; cdr3_nt: TGCAGCGTTGGACAGGCGGGCTATGGCTACACCTTC; cdr3_aa: CSVGQAGYGYTF
d_call: .; clone_size: .; v_call: TRBV7-8; j_call: TRBJ2-6; cdr3_nt: TGTGCCAGCCCTCGGACGGTGGGACTCTCTGGGGCCAACGTCCTGACTTTC; cdr3_aa: CASPRTVGLSGANVLTF
d_call: .; clone_size: .; v_call: TRBV5-4; j_call: TRBJ2-1; cdr3_nt: TGTGCCAGCAGCCCTATCTCAGGGCGGGGCGATGAGCAGTTCTTC; cdr3_aa: CASSPISGRGDEQFF
d_call: TRBD1; clone_size: once; v_call: TRBV19; j_call: TRBJ1-5; cdr3_nt: TGTGCCAGTACCTGGGACAGCCAGAATCAGCCCCAGCATTTT; cdr3_aa: CASTWDSQNQPQHF
d_call: .; clone_size: .; v_call: TRBV9; j_call: TRBJ1-6; cdr3_nt: TGTGCCAGCAGCGTAGTACAGAATTCACCCCTCCACTTT; cdr3_aa: CASSVVQNSPLHF
d_call: TRBD2; clone_size: .; v_call: TRBV11-2; j_call: TRBJ2-2; cdr3_nt: TGTGCCAGCACCCGCGGGGGGATCGGCGGGGAGCTGTTTTTT; cdr3_aa: CASTRGGIGGELFF
d_call: TRBD1; clone_size: .; v_call: TRBV30; j_call: TRBJ1-1; cdr3_nt: TGTGCCTTCTCTCGTGACAGGGATGGTACTGAAGCTTTCTTT; cdr3_aa: CAFSRDRDGTEAFF
d_call: .; clone_size: .; v_call: TRBV5-4; j_call: TRBJ2-7; cdr3_nt: TGTGCCAGCAGCTTGGGTCCGTTCTACGAGCAGTACTTC; cdr3_aa: CASSLGPFYEQYF
d_call: .; clone_size: few; v_call: TRBV4-1; j_call: TRBJ1-1; cdr3_nt: TGCGCCAGCAGCCGCTCGACACAGCACAGACTATCCATGAACACTGAAGCTTTCTTT; cdr3_aa: CASSRSTQHRLSMNTEAFF
d_call: TRBD1; clone_size: few; v_call: TRBV9; j_call: TRBJ1-6; cdr3_nt: TGTGCCAGCAGCGTCGGGACAGGGTCTAATTCACCCCTCCACTTT; cdr3_aa: CASSVGTGSNSPLHF
d_call: TRBD1; clone_size: .; v_call: TRBV27; j_call: TRBJ2-2; cdr3_nt: TGTGCCAGCAGTTCCCTGGGACAGCCCAACACCGGGGAGCTGTTTTTT; cdr3_aa: CASSSLGQPNTGELFF
d_call: .; clone_size: .; v_call: TRBV5-4; j_call: TRBJ2-7; cdr3_nt: TGTGCCAGCAGCTTGGTCGCGGGGACCTCCTACGAGCAGTACTTC; cdr3_aa: CASSLVAGTSYEQYF
d_call: TRBD2; clone_size: .; v_call: TRBV9; j_call: TRBJ2-3; cdr3_nt: TGTGCCAGCAGCGCTAGCGGGAGGGCCACAGATACGCAGTATTTT; cdr3_aa: CASSASGRATDTQYF
d_call: .; clone_size: few; v_call: TRBV7-9; j_call: TRBJ2-3; cdr3_nt: TGTGCCAGCAGCACTTCCGATACGCAGTATTTT; cdr3_aa: CASSTSDTQYF
d_call: .; clone_size: few; v_call: TRBV15; j_call: TRBJ2-7; cdr3_nt: TGTGCCACCAGCAAACACAGGGATTATACGATGCAGTACTTC; cdr3_aa: CATSKHRDYTMQYF
d_call: TRBD1; clone_size: .; v_call: TRBV7-9; j_call: TRBJ2-7; cdr3_nt: TGTGCCAGCAGCTCGACAGGGGCTAACGAGCAGTACTTC; cdr3_aa: CASSSTGANEQYF
d_call: .; clone_size: few; v_call: TRBV29-1; j_call: TRBJ1-2; cdr3_nt: TGCAGCGTTGAACCGGACAGAGCCAATAACTATGGCTACACCTTC; cdr3_aa: CSVEPDRANNYGYTF
d_call: .; clone_size: few; v_call: TRBV15; j_call: TRBJ1-1; cdr3_nt: TGTGCCACCAGCACAGACACTGAAGCTTTCTTT; cdr3_aa: CATSTDTEAFF
d_call: .; clone_size: .; v_call: TRBV4-1; j_call: TRBJ2-5; cdr3_nt: TGCGCCAGCAGCCAAGATGGTGGGGGGGGGCGGCAAGAGACCCAGTACTTC; cdr3_aa: CASSQDGGGGRQETQYF
d_call: .; clone_size: few; v_call: TRBV19; j_call: TRBJ2-5; cdr3_nt: TGTGCCAGTACCCCAAGGGGTCAAGAGACCCAGTACTTC; cdr3_aa: CASTPRGQETQYF
d_call: .; clone_size: .; v_call: TRBV30; j_call: TRBJ1-2; cdr3_nt: TGTGCCTGGAGTTTTCCACAGGCCCAGACTCGAAACTATGGCTACACCTTC; cdr3_aa: CAWSFPQAQTRNYGYTF
d_call: TRBD1; clone_size: few; v_call: TRBV7-2; j_call: TRBJ2-2; cdr3_nt: TGTGCCAGCAGCCGGGACAGGGGAGGGACCGGGGAGCTGTTTTTT; cdr3_aa: CASSRDRGGTGELFF
d_call: .; clone_size: few; v_call: TRBV2; j_call: TRBJ1-5; cdr3_nt: TGTGCCAGCAGTCACATGGATCAGCCCCAGCATTTT; cdr3_aa: CASSHMDQPQHF
d_call: .; clone_size: .; v_call: TRBV28; j_call: TRBJ2-7; cdr3_nt: TGTGCCACCACCCGGTCCGTCGACGAGCAGTACTTC; cdr3_aa: CATTRSVDEQYF
d_call: TRBD1; clone_size: few; v_call: TRBV6-1; j_call: TRBJ1-2; cdr3_nt: TGTGCCAGCAGTGACCCGGGACAGGGGAATGGCTACACCTTC; cdr3_aa: CASSDPGQGNGYTF
d_call: .; clone_size: .; v_call: TRBV6-6; j_call: TRBJ2-3; cdr3_nt: TGTGCCAGCATCATCACCGGACAGTTAGGAGATACGCAGTATTTT; cdr3_aa: CASIITGQLGDTQYF
d_call: .; clone_size: few; v_call: TRBV5-1; j_call: TRBJ1-5; cdr3_nt: TGCGCCAGCAGCTCGATAGGGACAACCGATCAGCCCCAGCATTTT; cdr3_aa: CASSSIGTTDQPQHF
d_call: .; clone_size: few; v_call: TRBV29-1; j_call: TRBJ2-2; cdr3_nt: TGCAGCGTTGTGTTTGGACAACTCAACGGGGAGCTGTTTTTT; cdr3_aa: CSVVFGQLNGELFF
d_call: .; clone_size: few; v_call: TRBV30; j_call: TRBJ1-2; cdr3_nt: TGTGCCTGGAGTGTAGGGGCGGCCTATGGCTACACCTTC; cdr3_aa: CAWSVGAAYGYTF
d_call: TRBD1; clone_size: .; v_call: TRBV18; j_call: TRBJ1-1; cdr3_nt: TGTGCCAGCTCCCTGAACGAGGACAGGATGAACACTGAAGCTTTCTTT; cdr3_aa: CASSLNEDRMNTEAFF
d_call: TRBD2; clone_size: few; v_call: TRBV6-6; j_call: TRBJ2-7; cdr3_nt: TGTGCCAGCAAACGACTAGCGGATAACTCCTACGAGCAGTACTTC; cdr3_aa: CASKRLADNSYEQYF
d_call: TRBD2; clone_size: .; v_call: TRBV29-1; j_call: TRBJ2-7; cdr3_nt: TGCAGCGTTCTAGCGGGAGGTGCCTACGAGCAGTACTTC; cdr3_aa: CSVLAGGAYEQYF
d_call: TRBD2; clone_size: few; v_call: TRBV4-2; j_call: TRBJ2-3; cdr3_nt: TGTGCCAGCAGCCCGCAGACTAGCATGGTCACAGATACGCAGTATTTT; cdr3_aa: CASSPQTSMVTDTQYF
d_call: .; clone_size: .; v_call: TRBV30; j_call: TRBJ1-1; cdr3_nt: TGTGCCTGGGACAGGACCATGAACACTGAAGCTTTCTTT; cdr3_aa: CAWDRTMNTEAFF
d_call: TRBD1; clone_size: .; v_call: TRBV2; j_call: TRBJ2-4; cdr3_nt: TGTGCCAGCTCTCAGGGGGTGAGGAACATTCAGTACTTC; cdr3_aa: CASSQGVRNIQYF
d_call: .; clone_size: .; v_call: TRBV14; j_call: TRBJ2-1; cdr3_nt: TGTGCCAGCAGCCCAGCAGGATTGAGCTCCTACAATGAGCAGTTCTTC; cdr3_aa: CASSPAGLSSYNEQFF
d_call: .; clone_size: .; v_call: TRBV7-8; j_call: TRBJ1-2; cdr3_nt: TGTGCCAGCAGCCTGGGTGGACTCGCTCGTCACACCTTC; cdr3_aa: CASSLGGLARHTF